The text below deals with one T cell receptor (beta chain). This entry comes from a study of T cell changes during pregnancy in multiple sclerosis. Some clones are missing from TCRdb's copy, which holds only in-frame ones; the method was immunoSEQ multiplex PCR. The sample contains about 70,000 clones, more than 80% of which appear only once. The V and J ends lost 8 bases and 6 bases, in that order; junction bases with no gene match: 9. This CDR3 spans 15 amino acids. Germline V CDR1 and CDR2: SNHLY, FYNNEI. The chain combines TRBV2 with TRBJ1-5; 11 bases agree with TRBD1. This material consisted of peripheral blood, taken in the third trimester of pregnancy. This TCR derives from a female donor with multiple sclerosis, enrolled in a pregnancy study. The CDR3 DNA reads as TGTGCCAGCGGCGTCGTCGGACAGGGGGCTCAGCCCCAGCATTTT. The encoded protein is CASGVVGQGAQPQHF.